This paragraph covers one T cell receptor beta chain sequence. The antigen remains undetermined. The data are from a study of cytomegalovirus exposure and HLA in healthy donors. Findings and limits, study-wide: CMV serostatus was the only immune exposure information that was available. Association of 15,000 to 20,000 TCR beta sequences with HLA alleles was found at 0.05 false discovery rate in a later analysis. Overall, roughly 150 TCR beta chains were annotated as cytomegalovirus-associated.

The PCR was carried out with 60 Vbeta primers and 13 Jbeta primers. Libraries were prepared by immunoSEQ multiplex PCR; TCRdb keeps only in-frame clonotypes and omits some of them. The table has 140,000 to 150,000 clones, 70% to 85% seen once; the top ten hold under 10%. V lost 5 bases to trimming and J lost 7 bases, with 16 bases between them. The length of the CDR3 is 14 residues. Germline assignment: CDR1 SGHVS and CDR2 FQNEAQ. V usage is TRBV7-8 and J usage is TRBJ2-3; D is uncertain. Sequencing input: PBMCs. This TCR derives from a woman in her sixties in good health and CMV-seropositive. The CDR3 spells CASSMAGEANTQYF. CDR3 coding DNA: TGTGCCAGCAGCATGGCCGGAGAGGCGAATACGCAGTATTTT.